A selection of T cell receptor beta chains follows, all from one sample in a study of T cell responses to AZD1222 COVID-19 vaccine. Using immunoSEQ multiplex PCR, the repertoire was profiled, and TCRdb retains in-frame clones only, with some absent. In the table there are around 160,000 clones, under 95% of which are singletons. The specimen was peripheral blood, collected on day 0 of AZD1222 vaccination. The receptors were gathered from an adult in good health. Both conserved end residues are part of each CDR3. D genes are given only for firm matches. Expanded clones are given a class, and other clones once, few, many or no size at all.

>TRBV6-6|.|.|TRBJ1-1
TGTGCCAGCACCTATTTTAGCACTGAAGCTTTCTTT
CASTYFSTEAFF
>TRBV4-3|.|.|TRBJ1-6
TGCGCCAGCAGCCAAAGGGCAGCCAGGGGAGACTCACCCCTCCACTTT
CASSQRAARGDSPLHF
>TRBV5-8|.|TRBD2|TRBJ2-7
TGTGCCAGCAGCTTCTTCGGGACTACAAACTACGAGCAGTACTTC
CASSFFGTTNYEQYF
>TRBV5-8|.|TRBD1|TRBJ1-2
TGTGCCAGCAGCACTAAAACAGGGGGCCGTAACTATGGCTACACCTTC
CASSTKTGGRNYGYTF
>TRBV5-1|.|TRBD1|TRBJ1-4
TGCGCCAGCAGCTTAGACAGGGCTGGAGGTGAAAAACTGTTTTTT
CASSLDRAGGEKLFF
>TRBV29-1|.|TRBD2|TRBJ2-5
TGCAGCGCCTGGGGATCTAGCGGACAAGAGACCCAGTACTTC
CSAWGSSGQETQYF
>TRBV7-9|.|TRBD2|TRBJ2-4
TGTGCCAGCAGCTTAGCGGGGACTAGAGAGGGGGCCAAAAACATTCAGTACTTC
CASSLAGTREGAKNIQYF
>TRBV5-1|.|.|TRBJ2-1
TGCGCCAGCAGCTGGACAGCCGGTGGCTCCTACAATGAGCAGTTCTTC
CASSWTAGGSYNEQFF
>TRBV2|.|.|TRBJ2-4
TGTGCCAGCAGAGTAACCTACCTGGGGGCATTGGCCAAAAACATTCAGTACTTC
CASRVTYLGALAKNIQYF
>TRBV27|.|.|TRBJ1-2
TGTGCCAGCACTATGACGAACTCGGCCCCGGCGGGCTACACCTTC
CASTMTNSAPAGYTF
>TRBV15|.|.|TRBJ1-6
TGTGCCACTAAGGCGGACCGTCGAGTTAATTCACCCCTCCACTTT
CATKADRRVNSPLHF
>TRBV5-8|.|TRBD1|TRBJ1-6
TGTGCCAGCAGCGCCGGGACAGCCTATAATTCACCCCTCCACTTT
CASSAGTAYNSPLHF
>TRBV28|.|TRBD1|TRBJ2-2
TGTGCCAGCAGTTTATTTGGGACAGGGGACACCGGGGAGCTGTTTTTT
CASSLFGTGDTGELFF
>TRBV2|.|.|TRBJ1-1
TGTGCCAGCAGTGAGAGAACGACAGAATCAGAAGCTTTCTTT
CASSERTTESEAFF
>TRBV29-1|.|TRBD1|TRBJ1-5
TGCAGCGTCCCCGGGACAGGGGTCAATCAGCCCCAGCATTTT
CSVPGTGVNQPQHF
>TRBV5-1|.|TRBD1|TRBJ1-1
TGCGCCAGCAGCCCAGGGACAGGGAAAACGTTTGGCACTGAAGCTTTCTTT
CASSPGTGKTFGTEAFF
>TRBV2|.|TRBD1|TRBJ1-2
TGTGCCAGCAGTGAGGACAGGGAGTATGGCTACACCTTC
CASSEDREYGYTF
>TRBV27|.|TRBD2|TRBJ2-3
TGTGCCAGCAGTGGGACTAGCGGGGGCAATATACCAGATACGCAGTATTTT
CASSGTSGGNIPDTQYF
>TRBV6-2/TRBV6-3|.|.|TRBJ2-3
TGTGCCAGCAGTTACCCGAACCGGGCCACAGATACGCAGTATTTT
CASSYPNRATDTQYF
>TRBV27|.|TRBD1|TRBJ2-7
TGTGCCAGCAGTATGACAGGGGGCGGGCAGTACTTC
CASSMTGGGQYF
>TRBV18|.|.|TRBJ1-2
TGTGCCAGCTCACCCTCAAATCCCGAACCTCATGGCTACACCTTC
CASSPSNPEPHGYTF
>TRBV6-1|.|.|TRBJ2-5
TGTGCCAGCAGTGAATACCAACAAGAGACCCAGTACTTC
CASSEYQQETQYF
>TRBV12-5|.|.|TRBJ1-1
TGTGCTAGTGGTTCGGGAGACAGTCACACTGAAGCTTTCTTT
CASGSGDSHTEAFF
>TRBV7-3|.|.|TRBJ2-3
TGTGCCAGCAGCTTAGAGGGTCCAGATACGCAGTATTTT
CASSLEGPDTQYF
>TRBV3-1/TRBV3-2|.|TRBD1|TRBJ1-2
TGTGCCAGCAGCGGACAGGGACTGGTCGATGGCTACACCTTC
CASSGQGLVDGYTF
>TRBV7-9|.|.|TRBJ2-5
TGTGCCAGCAGCTTAGCCGCAGCCCAAGAGACCCAGTACTTC
CASSLAAAQETQYF
>TRBV29-1|.|TRBD1|TRBJ2-3
TGCAGCCTCGGACAGGGAGGAGATACGCAGTATTTT
CSLGQGGDTQYF
>TRBV25-1|.|.|TRBJ2-1
TGTGCCAGCAGTGAGCTTAGGGTCGACGGAGGGAATGAGCAGTTCTTC
CASSELRVDGGNEQFF
>TRBV9|once|TRBD1|TRBJ1-1
TGTGCCAGCAGCCCTCGACAGGGCGACACTGAAGCTTTCTTT
CASSPRQGDTEAFF
>TRBV4-3|few|TRBD2|TRBJ2-5
TGCGCCAGCAGCCAAGACGTTCTGCGGGGGGCCCTAGGAGAGACCCAGTACTTC
CASSQDVLRGALGETQYF
>TRBV7-2|once|.|TRBJ1-4
TGTGCCAGCAGTACAACAGCGACGGGTGAAAAACTGTTTTTT
CASSTTATGEKLFF
>TRBV12-5|.|TRBD1|TRBJ1-1
TGTGCTAGTCAAATGGGACAGGGAGATTACACTGAAGCTTTCTTT
CASQMGQGDYTEAFF
>TRBV5-1|.|TRBD1|TRBJ1-2
TGCGCCAGCAGCTTGAAGGGGGCGGGCTATGGCTACACCTTC
CASSLKGAGYGYTF
>TRBV4-3|once|.|TRBJ2-3
TGCGCCAGCAGCCAAGATTTTTCAGGGGAGATCACAGATACGCAGTATTTT
CASSQDFSGEITDTQYF
>TRBV7-3|.|.|TRBJ2-2
TGTGCCAGCAGCGCTGGGGGGCAAGGCACCGGGGAGCTGTTTTTT
CASSAGGQGTGELFF
>TRBV5-5|.|TRBD1|TRBJ1-2
TGTGCCAGCAGCTTGTCAGGGGGCGGTCTAGATGGCTACACCTTC
CASSLSGGGLDGYTF
>TRBV11-2|.|.|TRBJ2-7
TGTGCCAGCAGCCTTGTGAGGACAATAGGGTACGAGCAGTACTTC
CASSLVRTIGYEQYF
>TRBV18|.|TRBD1|TRBJ1-2
TGTGCCAGCTCTCCCGGGACAGGGGCGAACTATGGCTACACCTTC
CASSPGTGANYGYTF
>TRBV6-2/TRBV6-3|.|.|TRBJ1-4
TGTGCCAGCAGTTACGTTGGTTTCCCAACGAATGAAAAACTGTTTTTT
CASSYVGFPTNEKLFF
>TRBV5-8|.|.|TRBJ1-1
TGTGCCAGCAGCCCCTGGGGGCCAGTGGGAGCTTTCTTT
CASSPWGPVGAFF
>TRBV3-1/TRBV3-2|.|.|TRBJ1-2
TGTGCCAGCAGCCTGCGGGGGAATGGCTACACCTTC
CASSLRGNGYTF
>TRBV4-2|.|.|TRBJ1-2
TGTGCCAGCAGCCAAGATGGGGCAGGACAAAACTATGGCTACACCTTC
CASSQDGAGQNYGYTF
>TRBV4-1|.|.|TRBJ2-4
TGCGCCAGCAGCCTTCAGGGTACGGGGGCCAAAAACATTCAGTACTTC
CASSLQGTGAKNIQYF
>TRBV5-4|.|.|TRBJ1-1
TGTGCCAGCAGCTTGGACAGATACACTGAAGCTTTCTTT
CASSLDRYTEAFF
>TRBV5-6|.|.|TRBJ1-1
TGTGCCAGCAGCTTGTGGGGGAACACTGAAGCTTTCTTT
CASSLWGNTEAFF
>TRBV4-3|.|.|TRBJ1-5
TGCGCCAGCAGCCAAGAGCCCGGGGCCGGGCCCCAGCATTTT
CASSQEPGAGPQHF
>TRBV12-3/TRBV12-4|.|.|TRBJ2-7
TGTGCCAGCAGTCCCCTGGGGACGGGGCAGTACTTC
CASSPLGTGQYF
>TRBV29-1|.|.|TRBJ1-2
TGCAGCGTTGGTGACAAAAACTATGGCTACACCTTC
CSVGDKNYGYTF
>TRBV6-2/TRBV6-3|.|.|TRBJ2-7
TGTGCCAGCAGTTACTCGGTAGGGTCGTACGAGCAGTACTTC
CASSYSVGSYEQYF